This T cell receptor beta chain was retrieved from a study of cytomegalovirus exposure and HLA in healthy donors (dated by TCRdb to 2015 to 2018). About the study as a whole: In an earlier analysis of some 550 of the donors, 276 Gb of sequence data and approximately 100 million unique TCR beta sequences from about 179 million T cells were reported. Rather than drawing on any new phenotypic data, the later analysis identified candidate immune exposures from TCR beta sequences and the way those sequences occurred across donors. The study used immunosequencing to profile the T cell repertoires of about 670 subjects and linked those repertoires to cytomegalovirus serostatus. All discovery cohort repertoires had been generated on a single sequencing platform. A later analysis re-analyzed previously published TCR beta repertoires from 666 donors and added high-resolution HLA genotyping to study TCR occurrence patterns. To decide whether each TCR beta V gene segment behaved as functional or pseudogenic, an earlier analysis of fewer than 750 of the donors relied on high-throughput TCR beta sequencing. Typing coverage varied by locus: roughly 629-640 donors for A, B, C, DRB1 and DQB1; more than 500 for DQA1; around 570 for DPA1; some 470 for DPB1. Donor age, sex, ethnicity and CMV serostatus were collected together with the repertoire data. Along with the approximately 620-subject first cohort, a separate validation cohort of over a hundred different subjects was used. To predict cytomegalovirus infection status, the study combined high-throughput TCR immunosequencing, statistical association of individual TCRs with disease status, and machine learning. Class I and class II HLA loci were covered by the typing at four-digit resolution. The study aimed to test whether signatures of past pathogen exposure could be identified by cataloging public T cell receptors. A later genetic analysis took genome-wide SNP genotypes for about three fifths of the 666 donors and used that subset as a discovery cohort. The genetic ancestry cluster associated with self-reported Caucasian donors included 70% to 85% of the 300 to 450 genotyped donors. Approximately 310 gigabases of sequencing data and around 87 million unique TCR sequences were included in an early release covering around 600 HLA-typed donors. Among about 400 genotyped donors of the cohort, an average of approximately 220,000 unique TCR beta nucleotide sequences was sequenced per donor, of which 15% to 20% were non-productive. Four to six DR-DQ haplotypes were handled as single units for association and clustering, since linkage in the cohort was strong. Study-wide conclusions, independent of this receptor: A further reported finding was that TCR beta sequences accurately predicted the HLA-A and HLA-B alleles for most subjects in the first cohort. Because the 87-base-pair reads could not distinguish some IMGT-functional V segments, including TRBV6-2 and TRBV6-3, those segments were excluded. Linkage disequilibrium might explain the correlated functional status among segregating V segments, but an unknown experimental factor could not be ruled out. According to a later analysis, most CMV-associated TCR beta chains appeared to be HLA-restricted, and the HLA associations seemed to be driven largely by CMV exposure. According to a later analysis, parvovirus B19, influenza, CMV and Epstein-Barr virus appeared linked to several top co-occurrence clusters. The sequencing pipeline was judged likely to have produced a cluster of highly shared sequence variants as a technical artifact. Immune exposure information for the cohort was limited to CMV serostatus. Only TCR beta chains were sequenced in this cohort, and the absence of alpha or paired-chain data limited detectable features. It was suggested by the authors that the approach could potentially be generalized to other disease states and immunological phenotypes. Because HLA typing was missing for some donors at each locus, association tests included only the typed subset. In an earlier analysis of under 600 of the donors, most TCR beta V segments were observed in productive rearrangements about 87% or about 30% of the time, broadly matching IMGT annotations. An association between a missense DCLRE1C variant and V-gene and J-gene trimming of TCR beta chains was found in a later genetic analysis and replicated in an independent cohort. In a later analysis, 15,000 to 20,000 TCR beta sequences were associated with specific HLA alleles at a false discovery rate of 0.05. Strong co-occurrence of HLA alleles, especially DR and DQ, made assigning TCR associations to individual alleles difficult. Most TCR sequences were seen in very few donors, while some public TCRs were found in many individuals. Presence/absence analyses assumed roughly uniform sequencing depth across donors, an assumption that may not hold. According to a later genetic analysis, donors in an Asian-associated ancestry cluster had fewer N-insertions in productive TCRs than the approximately 700-donor mean. The study listed 150 to 200 TCR beta chains as associated with cytomegalovirus. Because counts were too low, roughly 16 rarely observed V segments, including chromosome 9 orphons, were excluded from the earlier analysis of 587 of the donors. A few of the identified cytomegalovirus-associated TCR beta chains were confirmed in vitro to be specific for cytomegalovirus antigens. A later analysis found that HLA-associated TCR beta chains were more clonally expanded and had lower generation probabilities than equally common non-associated chains. A later analysis found that TCR association rates varied across HLA loci, with DRB1 alleles showing the most associated TCRs and HLA-C alleles the fewest. The classifier was reported to diagnose cytomegalovirus status with high specificity and sensitivity in both the original and validation cohorts.

Per the germline V gene, SGHRS is the CDR1 and YFSETQ is the CDR2. The CDR3 runs 14 amino acids, cysteine and phenylalanine included. Here the CDR3 DNA is all that survives: 42 bases in frame from base 1. V is cut back by 0 bases and J by 5 bases, with 5 bases in the junction unmatched. To note about this clone: Its antigen remains undetermined. One base away there is no much larger clone; base qualities are not given.

Library method: the immunoSEQ multiplex PCR assay. For the multiplex PCR, a mixture combining 60 forward primers for TCR Vbeta segments and 13 reverse primers for TCR Jbeta segments was used. The CDR3 region of rearranged TCR beta genes was amplified from genomic DNA by a multiplex PCR assay. On the Illumina HiSeq System, the amplified TCR beta libraries were sequenced as 87-base-pair reads. The authors' pipeline ran thus. A later analysis counted about 80 million unique TCR beta chains across the 600 to 850 repertoires, and 9 million to 14 million of these chains were shared by at least two donors. Raw reads were error-corrected and collapsed into unique sequences with a nearest-neighbor algorithm that merged closely related sequences to remove PCR and sequencing errors. To assign V, D and J gene segments, CDR3 sequences were aligned to IMGT reference sequences. Each retained sequence needed at least a six-nucleotide match to both a V gene segment and a J gene segment. Rearrangements were classified as productive when the CDR3 lacked stop codons and remained in frame with V and J, and all other rearrangements were classified as non-productive. Following IMGT convention, CDR3 was defined as the stretch from the second conserved V-encoded cysteine to the conserved J-encoded phenylalanine. The earlier analysis of about 530 of the donors excluded any sequence lacking an unambiguous match to a single V gene segment. In an earlier analysis of approximately 560 of the donors, a V segment was called functional when productive rearrangements were above 56.7%, and segregating when the standard deviation between donors exceeded 5%. A statistical classification framework was developed to diagnose cytomegalovirus status using the catalog of TCR beta chain sequences. In a later analysis, TCR nucleotide sequences were compared against IMGT/GENE-DB human TR gene sequences so that V and J genes could be assigned. The TCRdist pipeline was used in a later analysis to assign CDR3 sequences and most-parsimonious VDJ recombination scenarios. In a later analysis, each TCR beta chain was defined by its CDR3 amino acid sequence together with its V-gene family, and reads lacking a unique V-gene family were excluded. A later analysis removed several hundred highly shared, low-generation-probability nucleotide sequences to deal with suspected cross-contamination and a sequencing artifact. In a later analysis, a clonal expansion index was calculated for each public chain from normalized within-repertoire ranks of inferred template counts. In a later analysis, generation probabilities were computed with a VDJ recombination model fitted to out-of-frame rearrangements, and the resulting probabilities were checked against IGoR. In a later analysis, TCR-TCR, TCR-HLA and TCR-CMV co-occurrence was scored with hypergeometric tests, and a repertoire-size bias correction was applied to TCR pairs. A later analysis estimated false discovery rates by permuting HLA or CMV assignments 20 times. In a later analysis, co-occurring TCRs were grouped using DBSCAN, and TCRdist sequence similarity was added for clustering within HLA-allele-positive subsets. Repertoires with fewer than 30,000 or more than 120,000 public chains, plus five repertoires with anomalous nucleotide sharing, were excluded from co-occurrence clustering. TCRdb mirrors the immuneACCESS table, restricted to in-frame sequences. Some clones are absent from its copies; in checked studies, under half trace to an unresolved V gene, and the reason for the others is unknown. For V, J and clone size, that table is used; D and trimming come from the DNA. This sample lists about 260,000 clones; roughly 70% were detected once. The ten largest make up 2% to 2.5% of the sample.

The cohort consisted of 650 to 850 healthy bone marrow donors. At the time of sampling, every cohort member was nominally healthy, though immune exposures that went unrecorded were likely present. The donor was CMV seronegative and belonged to the group of over 350 seronegative cohort members. Every donor gave a peripheral blood sample, and the peripheral blood mononuclear cells from that sample were used for TCR beta sequencing. Genomic DNA was extracted from the blood cell samples with the Qiagen DNeasy Blood Extraction Kit. The clonotype was recovered from a female donor in good health and CMV-seronegative. This receptor chain uses TRBV5-1 and TRBJ2-7; 7 central bases correspond to TRBD1. The material sequenced was PBMCs. The bases are TGCGCCAGCAGCTTGGGGACAGGTTCTGACGAGCAGTACTTC. It is translated as CASSLGTGSDEQYF.